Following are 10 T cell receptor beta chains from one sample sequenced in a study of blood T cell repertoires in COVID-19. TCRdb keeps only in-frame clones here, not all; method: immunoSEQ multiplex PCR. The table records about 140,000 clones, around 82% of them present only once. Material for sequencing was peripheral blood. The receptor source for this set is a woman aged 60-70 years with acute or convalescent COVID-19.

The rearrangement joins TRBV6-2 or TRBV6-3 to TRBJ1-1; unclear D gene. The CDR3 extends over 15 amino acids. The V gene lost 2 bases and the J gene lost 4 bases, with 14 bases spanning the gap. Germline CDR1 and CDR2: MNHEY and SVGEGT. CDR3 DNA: TGTGCCAGCAGTTACACCCGGGGATGGTCCACTGAAGCTTTCTTT. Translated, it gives CASSYTRGWSTEAFF.

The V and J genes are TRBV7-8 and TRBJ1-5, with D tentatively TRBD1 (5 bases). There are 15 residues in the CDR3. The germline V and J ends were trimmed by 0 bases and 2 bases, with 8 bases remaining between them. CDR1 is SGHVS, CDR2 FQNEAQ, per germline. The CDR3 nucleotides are TGTGCCAGCAGCTTAGCACAGGCCGGCAATCAGCCCCAGCATTTT. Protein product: CASSLAQAGNQPQHF.

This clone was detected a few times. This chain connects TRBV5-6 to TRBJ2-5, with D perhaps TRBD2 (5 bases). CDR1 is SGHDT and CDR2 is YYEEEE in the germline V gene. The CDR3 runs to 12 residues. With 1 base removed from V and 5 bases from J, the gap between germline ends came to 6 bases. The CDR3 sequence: CASSLWRETQYF. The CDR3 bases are TGTGCCAGCAGCTTGTGGAGGGAGACCCAGTACTTC.

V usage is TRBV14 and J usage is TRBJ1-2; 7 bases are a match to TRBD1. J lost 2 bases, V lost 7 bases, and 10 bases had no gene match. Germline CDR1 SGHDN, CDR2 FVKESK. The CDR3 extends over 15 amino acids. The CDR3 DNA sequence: TGTGCCAGCAATCCTTCGGGACAGCCGAACTATGGCTACACCTTC. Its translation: CASNPSGQPNYGYTF. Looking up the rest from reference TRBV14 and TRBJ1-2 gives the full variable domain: EAGVTQFPSHSVIEKGQTVTLRCDPISGHDNLYWYRRVMGKEIKFLLHFVKESKQDESGMPNNRFLAERTGGTYSTLKVQPAELEDSGVYFCASNPSGQPNYGYTFGSGTRLTVV.

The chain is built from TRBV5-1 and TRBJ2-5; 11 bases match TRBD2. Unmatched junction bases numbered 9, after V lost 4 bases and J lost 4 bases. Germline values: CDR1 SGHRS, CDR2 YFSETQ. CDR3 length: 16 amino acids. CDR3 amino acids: CASSLLAGGFLETQYF. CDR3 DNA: TGCGCCAGCAGCCTTCTAGCGGGAGGTTTTTTAGAGACCCAGTACTTC.

CDR3: CASSLVGTGGNTIYF. The CDR3 DNA reads as TGTGCCAGCAGCTTAGTCGGGACAGGGGGAAACACCATATATTTT. The rearrangement links TRBV11-2 to TRBJ1-3, with TRBD1 matching over 9 bases. The CDR3 is 15 amino acids. Germline V lookup: CDR1 SGHAT, CDR2 FQNNGV. V trimming: 1 base; J trimming: 4 bases; junction bases outside the gene matches: 2.

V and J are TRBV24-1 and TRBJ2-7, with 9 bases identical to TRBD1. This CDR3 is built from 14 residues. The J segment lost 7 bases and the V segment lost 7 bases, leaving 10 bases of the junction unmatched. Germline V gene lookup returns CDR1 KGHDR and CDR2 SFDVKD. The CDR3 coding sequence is TGTGCCACCAGCCGAGGACAGGGGATGGGAGAGCAGTACTTC. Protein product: CATSRGQGMGEQYF.

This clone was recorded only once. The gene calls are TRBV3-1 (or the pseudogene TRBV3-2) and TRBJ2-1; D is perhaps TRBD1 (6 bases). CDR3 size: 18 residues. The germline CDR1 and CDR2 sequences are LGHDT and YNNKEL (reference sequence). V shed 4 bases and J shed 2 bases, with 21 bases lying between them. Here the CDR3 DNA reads TGTGCCAGCAGCCCCCGGGGCAGGGGTTGGAAGGCCTACAATGAGCAGTTCTTC. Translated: CASSPRGRGWKAYNEQFF.

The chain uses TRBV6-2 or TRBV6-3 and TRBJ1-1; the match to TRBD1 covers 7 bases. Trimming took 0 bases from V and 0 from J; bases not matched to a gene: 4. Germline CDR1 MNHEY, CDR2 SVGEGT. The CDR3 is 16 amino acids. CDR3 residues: CASSYSGQKMNTEAFF. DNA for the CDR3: TGTGCCAGCAGTTACTCGGGACAGAAAATGAACACTGAAGCTTTCTTT.

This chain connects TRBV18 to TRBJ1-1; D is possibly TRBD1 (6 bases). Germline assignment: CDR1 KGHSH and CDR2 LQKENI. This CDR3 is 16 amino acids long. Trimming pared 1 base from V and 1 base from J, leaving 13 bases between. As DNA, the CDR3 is TGTGCCAGCTCACCACTCGCCGGGACACCGAACACTGAAGCTTTCTTT. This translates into CASSPLAGTPNTEAFF.